This T cell receptor (beta chain) was recovered during a study of cytomegalovirus exposure and HLA in healthy donors (dated by TCRdb to about 2017). In the study overall: An earlier analysis of some 620 of the donors reported 276 Gb of sequence data and about 120 million unique TCR beta sequences obtained from some 170 million T cells. An early release covering roughly 640 HLA-typed donors comprised approximately 300 gigabases of sequencing data and around 80 million unique TCR sequences. Among the roughly 400 genotyped donors, around 81% belonged to the genetic ancestry cluster associated with self-reported Caucasian donors. The aim of the study was to test whether cataloging public T cell receptors could identify signatures of past pathogen exposure. The T cell repertoires of several hundred subjects were profiled by immunosequencing and related to cytomegalovirus serostatus. In addition to the first cohort of 666 subjects, a separate validation cohort of 100 to 150 different subjects was used. To predict cytomegalovirus infection status, the study brought together high-throughput TCR immunosequencing, statistical association of individual TCRs with disease status, and machine learning. In a later analysis, previously published TCR beta repertoires from 600 to 850 donors were re-analyzed and high-resolution HLA genotyping was added so that TCR occurrence patterns could be studied. In the later analysis, no new phenotypic data were used to find candidate immune exposures; instead, reliance was placed on TCR beta sequences and their occurrence across donors. An earlier analysis of 587 of the donors applied high-throughput TCR beta sequencing to assess whether each TCR beta V gene segment acted as functional or pseudogenic. Donor age, sex, ethnicity and CMV serostatus were collected together with the repertoire data. A later genetic analysis took genome-wide SNP genotypes for about three fifths of the 666 donors and used that subset as a discovery cohort. Every discovery cohort repertoire had been produced on one sequencing platform. HLA typing included class I and class II loci at four-digit resolution. The number of donors typed differed by locus, with roughly 629-640 for A, B, C, DRB1 and DQB1, more than 500 for DQA1, over 600 for DPA1, and some 440 for DPB1. About five DR-DQ haplotypes were treated as single units for association and clustering because of strong linkage in the cohort. On average, roughly 240,000 unique TCR beta nucleotide sequences were sequenced per donor among some 430 genotyped donors of the cohort, with roughly 18% of those sequences being non-productive.

CDR1 and CDR2 were assigned from the germline V gene (reference sequence) as SGHAT and FQDESV. The V end gives up 4 bases and the J end 7 bases, leaving 14 bases in the junction not matched to a gene. From its cysteine to its phenylalanine, the CDR3 spans 17 amino acids. This entry keeps only the CDR3 DNA: 51 bases, framed from base 1. The method was the immunoSEQ multiplex PCR assay. For the multiplex PCR, a mixture combining 60 forward primers for TCR Vbeta segments and 13 reverse primers for TCR Jbeta segments was used. The CDR3 region of rearranged TCR beta genes was amplified from genomic DNA with a multiplex PCR assay. Amplified TCR beta libraries were sequenced as 87-base-pair reads on the Illumina HiSeq System. As for how the authors treated the data: In a later analysis, tens of millions of unique TCR beta chains were counted across the approximately 670 repertoires, and roughly 11 million of these chains were shared by at least two donors. A nearest-neighbor algorithm error-corrected the raw reads and collapsed the reads into unique sequences, merging closely related sequences to remove PCR and sequencing errors. V, D and J gene segments were assigned by aligning CDR3 sequences to IMGT reference sequences. For a sequence to be retained, a match of at least six nucleotides was required to both a V gene segment and a J gene segment. A rearrangement counted as productive if the CDR3 had no stop codons and remained in frame with V and J, and every other rearrangement counted as non-productive. Following IMGT convention, CDR3 was defined as the stretch from the second conserved V-encoded cysteine up to the conserved J-encoded phenylalanine. The earlier analysis of a few hundred of the donors excluded any sequence lacking an unambiguous match to a single V gene segment. An earlier analysis of 587 of the donors called V segments functional above 56.7% productive rearrangements and segregating when the between-donor standard deviation exceeded 5%. A statistical classification framework was built to diagnose cytomegalovirus status from the catalog of TCR beta chain sequences. A later analysis assigned V and J genes by comparing TCR nucleotide sequences with IMGT/GENE-DB human TR gene sequences. Using the TCRdist pipeline, a later analysis assigned CDR3 sequences along with most-parsimonious VDJ recombination scenarios. In a later analysis, every TCR beta chain was defined by the combination of its CDR3 amino acid sequence and its V-gene family, and reads without a unique V-gene family were dropped. As a way to deal with suspected cross-contamination and a sequencing artifact, a later analysis dropped 450 to 600 nucleotide sequences that were highly shared and had low generation probability. In a later analysis, a clonal expansion index for each public chain was calculated from normalized within-repertoire ranks of inferred template counts. A later analysis computed generation probabilities with a VDJ recombination model fitted to out-of-frame rearrangements, and checked the results against IGoR. Hypergeometric tests were used in a later analysis to score TCR-TCR, TCR-HLA and TCR-CMV co-occurrence, with a repertoire-size bias correction applied to the TCR pairs. A later analysis estimated false discovery rates by permuting HLA or CMV assignments 20 times. In a later analysis, co-occurring TCRs were grouped with DBSCAN, and TCRdist sequence similarity was added when clustering was performed within HLA-allele-positive subsets. Repertoires with fewer than 30,000 or more than 120,000 public chains, plus five repertoires with anomalous nucleotide sharing, were excluded from co-occurrence clustering. TCRdb obtained this table from immuneACCESS and retained in-frame rearrangements with V and J assigned. These tables miss some clones; where compared with another copy, unresolved V genes account for less than half of the shortfall, and the remainder is unexplained. That table supplies the V and J calls and clone size; D and trimming were determined from the DNA. The sample table contains about 180,000 clones; only one count was recorded for just under 80% of them. 13% of the sample rests with the top ten.

Broad study findings and their caveats: It was suggested by the authors that the approach could potentially be generalized to other disease states and immunological phenotypes. Most CMV-associated TCR beta chains appeared to be HLA-restricted in a later analysis, and the HLA associations seemed to be driven largely by CMV exposure. A group of highly shared sequence variants was considered likely to be a technical artifact of the sequencing pipeline. A few of the identified cytomegalovirus-associated TCR beta chains were confirmed in vitro to be specific for cytomegalovirus antigens. Because the 87-base-pair reads could not distinguish some IMGT-functional V segments, including TRBV6-2 and TRBV6-3, those segments were excluded. Because HLA typing was missing for some donors at each locus, association tests included only the typed subset. Immune exposure information for the cohort was limited to CMV serostatus. Strong co-occurrence of HLA alleles, especially DR and DQ, made assigning TCR associations to individual alleles difficult. In a later analysis, several top co-occurrence clusters were reported to appear linked to parvovirus B19, influenza, CMV and Epstein-Barr virus. A later genetic analysis reported fewer N-insertions in productive TCRs among donors in an Asian-associated ancestry cluster than the 666-donor mean. Most TCR sequences were seen in very few donors, while some public TCRs were found in many individuals. A further reported finding was that TCR beta sequences accurately predicted the HLA-A and HLA-B alleles for most subjects in the first cohort. Presence/absence analyses assumed roughly uniform sequencing depth across donors, an assumption that may not hold. The study listed 150 to 200 TCR beta chains as associated with cytomegalovirus. At a false discovery rate of 0.05, a later analysis linked around 15,000 TCR beta sequences to specific HLA alleles. A later analysis found that HLA-associated TCR beta chains were more clonally expanded and had lower generation probabilities than equally common non-associated chains. Linkage disequilibrium might explain the correlated functional status among segregating V segments, but an unknown experimental factor could not be ruled out. In a later analysis, the rate of TCR association differed among HLA loci, with DRB1 alleles having the most associated TCRs and HLA-C alleles having the fewest. In both the original and validation cohorts, the classifier was reported to diagnose cytomegalovirus status with high specificity and sensitivity. An association between a missense DCLRE1C variant and V-gene and J-gene trimming of TCR beta chains was found in a later genetic analysis and replicated in an independent cohort. Only TCR beta chains were sequenced in this cohort, and the absence of alpha or paired-chain data limited detectable features. Broadly in line with IMGT annotations, most TCR beta V segments showed up in productive rearrangements about 87% or about 30% of the time in an earlier analysis of several hundred of the donors. Seventeen rarely observed V segments, including chromosome 9 orphons, were excluded from the earlier analysis of 550 to 700 of the donors because counts were too low.

Note on this clone: Its target antigen remains unknown. The record has no base qualities; no much larger clone is one base away.

The cohort consisted of 666 healthy bone marrow donors. At the time of sampling, all cohort members were nominally healthy, though unrecorded immune exposures were likely present. The donor was CMV seropositive and was included in the group of 300 or so seropositive cohort members. A peripheral blood sample was collected from each donor, and TCR beta sequencing was performed on peripheral blood mononuclear cells. Genomic DNA was extracted from the blood cell samples with the Qiagen DNeasy Blood Extraction Kit. The sample comprised PBMCs. The rearrangement combines TRBV11-1 with TRBJ2-1; TRBD2 aligns with 9 central bases. This TCR was sampled from a woman aged 50 to 60 in good health and CMV-seropositive. The CDR3 corresponds to CASSSGPGLATVNEQFF. The nucleotide sequence reads TGTGCCAGCAGCTCTGGCCCGGGACTAGCCACGGTAAATGAGCAGTTCTTC. Beyond the CDR3, the reference TRBV11-1 and TRBJ2-1 genes provide the residues; the full variable domain reads: EAEVAQSPRYKITEKSQAVAFWCDPISGHATLYWYRQILGQGPELLVQFQDESVVDDSQLPKDRFSAERLKGVDSTLKIQPAELGDSAMYLCASSSGPGLATVNEQFFGPGTRLTVL.